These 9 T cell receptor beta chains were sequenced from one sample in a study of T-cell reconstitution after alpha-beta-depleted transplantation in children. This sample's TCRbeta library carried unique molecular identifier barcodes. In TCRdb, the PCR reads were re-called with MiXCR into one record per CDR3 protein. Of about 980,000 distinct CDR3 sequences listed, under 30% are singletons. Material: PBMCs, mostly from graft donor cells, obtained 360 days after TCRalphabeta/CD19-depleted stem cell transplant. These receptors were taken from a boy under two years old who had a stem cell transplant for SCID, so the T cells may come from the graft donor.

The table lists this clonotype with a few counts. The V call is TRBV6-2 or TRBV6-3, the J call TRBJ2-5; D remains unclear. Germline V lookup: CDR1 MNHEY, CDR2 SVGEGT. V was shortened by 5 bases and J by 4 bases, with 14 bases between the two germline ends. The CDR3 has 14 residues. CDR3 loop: CASSPIPDVETQYF. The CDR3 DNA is TGTGCCAGCAGTCCAATCCCGGACGTAGAGACCCAGTACTTC.

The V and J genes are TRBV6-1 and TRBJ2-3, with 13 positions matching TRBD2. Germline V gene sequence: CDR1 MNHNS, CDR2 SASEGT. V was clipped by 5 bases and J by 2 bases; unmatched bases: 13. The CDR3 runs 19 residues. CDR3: CASSPKPGLAGALTDTQYF. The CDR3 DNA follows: TGTGCCAGCAGTCCCAAACCTGGACTAGCGGGGGCCCTCACAGATACGCAGTATTTT.

The CDR3 spells CASSPGSGGASSYEQYF. CDR3 sequence (DNA): TGTGCCAGCAGCCCAGGCAGCGGGGGGGCCAGCTCCTACGAGCAGTACTTC. The gene calls are TRBV7-8 and TRBJ2-7; 10 bases map to TRBD2. CDR1 and CDR2 from the germline V gene are SGHVS and FQNEAQ. With V trimmed by 5 bases and J by 0 bases, 10 bases remained unmatched. The CDR3 has 17 amino acids.

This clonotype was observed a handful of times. This CDR3 is CASSENPLRQGTYEQYF. The CDR3 nucleotides read TGTGCCAGCAGTGAAAACCCACTTCGACAGGGGACCTACGAGCAGTACTTC. The V gene is TRBV25-1, the J gene TRBJ2-7; TRBD1 aligns across 8 bases. This CDR3 region has 17 residues. V was pared by 2 bases and J by 2 bases, with 11 bases of the junction left unmatched. Looked up from germline, CDR1 is MGHDK and CDR2 is SYGVNS.

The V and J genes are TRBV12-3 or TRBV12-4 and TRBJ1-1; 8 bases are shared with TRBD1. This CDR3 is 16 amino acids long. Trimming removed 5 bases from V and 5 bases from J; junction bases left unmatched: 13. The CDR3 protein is CASSTVPGQASTEAFF. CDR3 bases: TGTGCCAGCAGTACCGTCCCGGGACAGGCGTCAACTGAAGCTTTCTTT.

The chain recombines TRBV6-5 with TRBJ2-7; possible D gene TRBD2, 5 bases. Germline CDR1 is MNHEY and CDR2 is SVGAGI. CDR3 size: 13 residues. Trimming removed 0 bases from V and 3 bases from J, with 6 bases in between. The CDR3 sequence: CASSYSRVYEQYF. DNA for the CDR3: TGTGCCAGCAGTTACTCGAGGGTCTACGAGCAGTACTTC.

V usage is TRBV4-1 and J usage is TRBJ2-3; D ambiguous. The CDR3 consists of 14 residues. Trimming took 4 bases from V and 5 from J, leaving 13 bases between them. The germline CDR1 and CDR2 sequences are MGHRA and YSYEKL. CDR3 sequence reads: CASSPPARLDTQYF. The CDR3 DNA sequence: TGCGCCAGCAGCCCTCCGGCTAGATTAGATACGCAGTATTTT.

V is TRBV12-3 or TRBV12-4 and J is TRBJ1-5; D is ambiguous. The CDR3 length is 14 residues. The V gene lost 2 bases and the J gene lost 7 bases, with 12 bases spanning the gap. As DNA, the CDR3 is TGTGCCAGCAGTTTATCGGACCCAGGACAGCCCCAGCATTTT. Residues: CASSLSDPGQPQHF.

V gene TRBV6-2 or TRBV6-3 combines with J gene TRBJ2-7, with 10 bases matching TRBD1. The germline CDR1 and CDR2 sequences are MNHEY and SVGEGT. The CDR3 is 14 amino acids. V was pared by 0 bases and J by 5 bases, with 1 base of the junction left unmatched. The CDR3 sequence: CASSYSDRGDEQYF. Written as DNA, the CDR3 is TGTGCCAGCAGTTACTCGGACAGGGGGGACGAGCAGTACTTC.